These 4 T cell receptor beta chains were sequenced from one sample in a study of blood T cells in healthy people across ages (dated by TCRdb to between 2015 and 2016). The library was prepared using 5' RACE. Instrument on record: Illumina HiSeq 2500. A second roughly 6 to 12 cycle PCR used a sample-barcoded 5' primer and a J-beta primer mix. TCRdb reran the public reads through fastp at Q25 and MiXCR, keeping productive beta chains. Rows with a matching CDR3 protein are joined into one entry that keeps the most common DNA and genes. The sample data list about 1.8 million distinct CDR3 sequences, and around half of these were observed just once. The ten largest clones take up approximately 2% of the sample. Sequences were obtained from blood. The receptor source for this set is a woman in her thirties or forties in good health.

The V and J genes are TRBV6-2 or TRBV6-3 and TRBJ2-1; 12 bases agree with TRBD2. Losses at the gene ends were 6 bases for V and 1 base for J; bases not matched to a gene: 7. The length of the CDR3 is 17 residues. Per the germline V gene, CDR1 is MNHEY and CDR2 is SVGEGT. The CDR3 nucleotides read TGTGCCAGCAGCACCGACGGACTAGCGGGGTCCTACAATGAGCAGTTCTTC. Translated, it gives CASSTDGLAGSYNEQFF.

The rearrangement links TRBV27 to TRBJ2-7; 8 bases match TRBD1. The CDR3 extends over 18 amino acids. From germline, CDR1 is MNHEY and CDR2 SMNVEV (reference sequence). The V and J ends lost 3 bases and 4 bases, in that order; junction bases with no gene match: 17. The CDR3: CASSFVGGSTGTGYEQYF. CDR3 nucleotides: TGTGCCAGCAGTTTTGTTGGGGGATCGACCGGGACAGGATACGAGCAGTACTTC.

V gene TRBV5-1 combines with J gene TRBJ2-1; 10 positions match TRBD2. The junction had 3 bases not matched to a gene; V was cut back by 3 bases and J by 9 bases. This CDR3 has 13 amino acids. The germline V gene encodes CDR1 SGHRS and CDR2 YFSETQ. For the CDR3, the DNA is TGCGCCAGCAGCTCCCTAGCGGGGGTTGAGCAGTTCTTC. Translated, it gives CASSSLAGVEQFF.

In this sample, this clonotype turned up a few times. The chain employs TRBV20-1 and TRBJ2-1; the match to TRBD2 covers 11 bases. This CDR3 contains 16 residues. CDR1 and CDR2 from the germline V gene are DFQATT and SNEGSKA (reference sequence). The J segment lost 0 bases and the V segment lost 1 base, leaving 2 bases of the junction unmatched. The CDR3 loop reads CSARGSGGVSYNEQFF. Written as DNA, the CDR3 is TGCAGTGCTAGAGGTAGCGGGGGGGTCTCCTACAATGAGCAGTTCTTC.